These 20 T cell receptor beta chains were all obtained from the same sample, sequenced in a study of T cells in Graves' hyperthyroidism and ophthalmopathy. The CDR3 regions of TCR beta were amplified from RNA transcripts. First-round RT-PCR targeting the TCR CDR3 was performed with the HTBI primer set. One entry per CDR3 protein results from TCRdb running MiXCR on the multiplex PCR reads. The data hold around 690,000 distinct CDR3 sequences, with around 15% observed a single time. The sample comprised blood. The receptors stem from a man between 50 and 59 years old with Graves' hyperthyroidism.

CDR3 residues: CASSEAWGLAKNIQYF. The CDR3 coding sequence is TGTGCCAGCAGTGAAGCTTGGGGATTAGCCAAAAACATTCAGTACTTC. V and J are TRBV2 and TRBJ2-4; D is undetermined. CDR3 length: 16 amino acids. V lost 0 bases and J lost 0, with 9 bases in between. Germline CDR1 reads SNHLY; CDR2 reads FYNNEI.

This clonotype came up a few times. This may be a read error, as it is one base from a much larger clone. The conserved final phenylalanine or tryptophan is absent from the CDR3, which likely points to a read error. This sequence joins TRBV28 and TRBJ1-1, with no clear D. V was cut by 6 bases and J by 2 bases, with 10 bases left in between. The CDR3 has 13 residues. Germline V gene sequence: CDR1 MDHEN, CDR2 SYDVKM. CDR3 region: CASSNSQNTEAFL. The CDR3 DNA sequence: TGTGCCAGCAGCAACAGCCAAAACACTGAAGCTTTCCTT.

The chain joins TRBV20-1 to TRBJ2-3; 8 bases align to TRBD2. This CDR3 has 13 residues. The V and J ends lost 6 bases and 4 bases, in that order; junction bases with no gene match: 6. CDR1 and CDR2 from the germline V gene are DFQATT and SNEGSKA (reference sequence). The CDR3 bases are TGCAGTGCCTGGAGCGGGAGTGCAGATACGCAGTATTTT. It yields the protein CSAWSGSADTQYF.

This clonotype was detected many times. The chain employs TRBV6-6 and TRBJ1-1; 8 nucleotides line up with TRBD1. Germline CDR1 is MNHNY and CDR2 is SVGAGI (reference sequence). The trim removed 2 bases at V and 6 bases at J, leaving 8 bases unmatched. This CDR3 is 15 amino acids long. Here the CDR3 reads CASSYAGQGDAEAFF. The CDR3 bases are TGTGCCAGCAGTTACGCCGGACAGGGAGACGCTGAAGCTTTCTTT.

This clonotype was counted many times. J is TRBJ2-1 and V is TRBV12-3 or TRBV12-4; possibly TRBD1 for D (6 bases). The CDR3 consists of 12 residues. V was clipped by 1 base and J by 14 bases, with 12 bases between them. The DNA of the CDR3 is TGTGCCAGCAGTTTAGTTACAGGGACGGAGTTCTTC. Its translation: CASSLVTGTEFF.

This clonotype was recorded at least ten times. The chain is built from TRBV27 and TRBJ1-4, with D possibly TRBD1 on 5 matching bases. CDR1 and CDR2 from the germline V gene are MNHEY and SMNVEV (reference sequence). Trimming cost V 4 bases and J 10 bases, with 19 bases left between them. CDR3 length equals 15 residues. The CDR3 protein is CASSSARAGRGKLFF. DNA for the CDR3: TGTGCCAGCAGTTCAGCCAGGGCCGGCCGGGGAAAACTGTTTTTT.

This chain uses TRBV7-2 with TRBJ1-5; D call uncertain. The V and J ends lost 2 bases and 7 bases respectively, with 18 bases between them. CDR1 and CDR2 from the germline V gene are SGHTA and FQGNSA. CDR3 size: 16 residues. The CDR3, as DNA: TGTGCCAGCAGCTTATTGGGAGATAGCCCCTGGCAGCCCCAGCATTTT. The encoded protein is CASSLLGDSPWQPQHF.

This clonotype appeared many times. The chain employs TRBV11-2 and TRBJ1-5, with 7 bases matching TRBD1. CDR1 SGHAT and CDR2 FQNNGV come from the germline V gene. The CDR3 covers 17 residues. The J segment lost 2 bases and the V segment lost 5 bases, leaving 12 bases of the junction unmatched. As DNA, the CDR3 is TGTGCCAGCAGCCAAGGGGTTCAGGGGGGACGCAATCAGCCCCAGCATTTT. It yields the protein CASSQGVQGGRNQPQHF. The whole variable domain, remainder taken from reference TRBV11-2 and TRBJ1-5, is EAGVAQSPRYKIIEKRQSVAFWCNPISGHATLYWYQQILGQGPKLLIQFQNNGVVDDSQLPKDRFSAERLKGVDSTLKIQPAKLEDSAVYLCASSQGVQGGRNQPQHFGDGTRLSIL.

A word on this clonotype: This may be a read error: a much more frequent sequence differs by one nucleotide. J is TRBJ1-1 and V is TRBV13; D gene ambiguous. The CDR3 spans 11 residues. The ends were cut back, 8 bases at V and 1 base at J, with 5 bases in the middle. Germline CDR1 and CDR2: PRHDT and FYEKMQ (reference sequence). CDR3 in amino acids: CASVGNTEAFF. Here the CDR3 DNA reads TGTGCCAGCGTGGGGAACACTGAAGCTTTCTTT.

In the case of this clonotype: The CDR3 carries no conserved terminal phenylalanine or tryptophan, so it likely arises from a read error. No DNA is shown, since the ends of the CDR3 on it are uncertain; the CDR3 is the one TCRdb lists. The chain couples TRBV20-1 to TRBJ2-4. CDR1 is DFQATT, CDR2 SNEGSKA, per germline (reference sequence). The CDR3 region is 14 residues in length, termini included. This CDR3 is CSAPPYLAKNIHYL.

The chain joins TRBV7-3 to TRBJ2-7, with D hard to call. CDR3 length equals 13 residues. The ends were cut back, 5 bases at V and 6 bases at J, with 14 bases in the middle. The germline V gene has CDR1 SGHTA and CDR2 FQGTGA. The CDR3 region has the DNA TGTGCCAGCAGCCAAGGGCGGTCGGGCGAGCAGTACTTC. Translation gives CASSQGRSGEQYF. The full variable domain, rest sourced from reference TRBV7-3 and TRBJ2-7, is GAGVSQTPSNKVTEKGKYVELRCDPISGHTALYWYRQSLGQGPEFLIYFQGTGAADDSGLPNDRFFAVRPEGSVSTLKIQRTERGDSAVYLCASSQGRSGEQYFGPGTRLTVT.

This clonotype was recorded many times. The V gene is TRBV10-3, the J gene TRBJ2-7; D might be TRBD1 (6 bases). The CDR3 loop spans 14 amino acids. CDR1 and CDR2 (germline): ENHRY, SYGVKD. V lost 4 bases, J lost 4 bases, and 14 bases lay in between. The CDR3 spells CAISGPGTSYEQYF. CDR3 nucleotide sequence: TGTGCCATCAGTGGACCCGGGACAAGTTACGAGCAGTACTTC.

This clonotype was seen many times. The rearrangement uses TRBV3-1 and TRBJ1-5, with D perhaps matching TRBD1 (5 bases). Trimming left V 6 bases short and J 1 base short, with 10 bases between. This CDR3 is 14 amino acids long. CDR1 and CDR2 (germline): LGHDT, YNNKEL (reference sequence). The CDR3 loop is CASSLRGSNQPQHF. Here the CDR3 DNA reads TGTGCCAGCAGTTTGAGGGGAAGCAATCAGCCCCAGCATTTT.

Ten or more counts support this clonotype. The chain joins TRBV10-3 to TRBJ1-4; the D is unclear. Trimming shortened V by 4 bases and J by 6 bases, and 9 bases separated the two germline ends. Germline CDR1 reads ENHRY; CDR2 reads SYGVKD. This CDR3 has 13 residues. CDR3 nucleotides: TGTGCCATCAGTGGCGGGGATGATGAAAAACTGTTTTTT. Translation gives CAISGGDDEKLFF.

The count of this clonotype is one. V is TRBV2 and J is TRBJ1-5, with D unclear. CDR3 length: 15 amino acids. The germline V gene encodes CDR1 SNHLY and CDR2 FYNNEI. V gave up 2 bases and J gave up 5 bases, with 13 bases separating them. For the CDR3, the DNA is TGTGCCAGCAGTGAACAGACCACAGAGGATCAGCCCCAGCATTTT. Translated, it gives CASSEQTTEDQPQHF.

This chain links TRBV5-5 with TRBJ1-2; a possible D gene is TRBD1 (6 bases). V was cut by 4 bases and J by 2 bases, with 12 bases left in between. CDR3 length: 14 amino acids. The germline gives CDR1 SGHKS, CDR2 YYEKEE (reference sequence). The CDR3 here is CASSHTGTNYGYTF. CDR3 DNA sequence: TGTGCCAGCAGCCATACAGGGACGAACTATGGCTACACCTTC.

This clonotype was recorded at least ten times. The chain recombines TRBV27 with TRBJ2-1; D is unclear. The length of the CDR3 is 15 residues. Germline V gene sequence: CDR1 MNHEY, CDR2 SMNVEV (reference sequence). Between the trimmed V and J ends, which lost 0 bases and 1 base, there was a span of 7 bases. As DNA, the CDR3 is TGTGCCAGCAGTTTATCATCCTCTTCCTACAATGAGCAGTTCTTC. Its translation: CASSLSSSSYNEQFF.

This clonotype was recorded a few times. This chain uses TRBV18 with TRBJ2-1, with 7 nucleotides matching TRBD2. This CDR3 contains 14 residues. Germline loops: CDR1 KGHSH, CDR2 LQKENI. With V trimmed by 6 bases and J by 3 bases, 5 bases remained unmatched. In DNA form, the CDR3 reads TGTGCCAGCTCCCCCGGCGGGGGCTACAATGAGCAGTTCTTC. Translated, it gives CASSPGGGYNEQFF.

This clonotype was detected many times. The genes are TRBV28 and TRBJ2-7; TRBD1 might be the D (6 bases). Between the trimmed V and J ends, which lost 0 bases and 5 bases, there was a span of 14 bases. This CDR3 comprises 15 residues. Germline CDR1 is MDHEN and CDR2 is SYDVKM. The CDR3 reads CASSLWAGERHEQYF. CDR3 bases: TGTGCCAGCAGTTTATGGGCAGGGGAAAGGCACGAGCAGTACTTC. Drawing the rest from reference TRBV28 and TRBJ2-7, the complete variable domain is DVKVTQSSRYLVKRTGEKVFLECVQDMDHENMFWYRQDPGLGLRLIYFSYDVKMKEKGDIPEGYSVSREKKERFSLILESASTNQTSMYLCASSLWAGERHEQYFGPGTRLTVT.

This clonotype was picked up many times. The chain has TRBV11-2 and TRBJ2-7; 10 bases map to TRBD1. The CDR3 is 14 residues long. Germline V gene lookup returns CDR1 SGHAT and CDR2 FQNNGV. V lost 2 bases and J lost 7; bases outside the gene matches: 5. The CDR3 DNA follows: TGTGCCAGCAGCTTAAATGGACAGGGGGAAGAGCAGTACTTC. Amino acid sequence: CASSLNGQGEEQYF.